This T cell receptor (beta chain) was identified in a study of T cell responses to AZD1222 COVID-19 vaccine. General study results and limits: Every sample of the repertoires postdated the peak T cell response. A reported finding is that nearly half of spike-specific TCRs target unmutated variant regions.

TCRdb's copy holds only in-frame clones and misses some; the assay was immunoSEQ multiplex PCR. The repertoire holds fewer than 150,000 clones, with roughly nine tenths as singletons. As concerns this clone: No antigen is known for it.

Germline V gene data show CDR1 as KGHSH and CDR2 as LQKENI. V dropped 6 bases and J dropped 2; count of bases not matched to a gene: 5. The CDR3 has 14 amino acids. J is TRBJ2-7 and V is TRBV18; TRBD1 agrees at 9 bases. This sequence originates from an adult in good health. The sequencing used peripheral blood, collected on day 0 of AZD1222 vaccination. CDR3 coding DNA: TGTGCCAGCTCCAGACAGGGGGGTACCTACGAGCAGTACTTC. Translated: CASSRQGGTYEQYF.